These T cell receptor beta chains were read from a single sample in a study of T cell responses to AZD1222 COVID-19 vaccine. Profiling relied on immunoSEQ multiplex PCR, and the TCRdb table lists in-frame clones only, not all of them. The sample has approximately 140,000 clones; 92% are singletons. This specimen was peripheral blood, taken 28 days after the second AZD1222 dose. The receptor source for this set is an adult who received the AZD1222 COVID-19 vaccine. Each CDR3 is given with its conserved first and last residue. D genes are given only for firm matches. Clone size is shown for a subset of rows, as once, few, many or a class of expanded clone.

TRBJ2-1	-	TRBD2	TRBV7-3	TGTGCCAGCAGCAGGGGGCTAGCGGGGCCTTACAATGAGCAGTTCTTC	CASSRGLAGPYNEQFF
TRBJ2-2	-	-	TRBV7-5	TGTGTCAGAAGTAAGGGACTAGCGGGAGAGAACACCGGGGAGCTGTTTTTT	CVRSKGLAGENTGELFF
TRBJ1-5	-	TRBD1	TRBV19	TGTGCCAGTAGTTCAGGACAGGGCGTATCATGGCCCCAGCATTTT	CASSSGQGVSWPQHF
TRBJ2-7	-	TRBD2	TRBV10-2	TGCGCCAGCAGTGAGTCAGGGGGGGGACTAGCCGAACCCTACGAGCAGTACTTC	CASSESGGGLAEPYEQYF
TRBJ2-4	many	TRBD2	TRBV11-2	TGTGCCAGCAGCGGCTGGACTAGCGCTTTAGCCAAAAACATTCAGTACTTC	CASSGWTSALAKNIQYF
TRBJ2-7	-	-	TRBV10-2	TGCGCCAGCAGTGAGCCGAGGGCCAGGGACTACGAGCAGTACTTC	CASSEPRARDYEQYF
TRBJ1-2	-	TRBD1	TRBV9	TGTGCCAGCAGCTCCCCTCGGGACAGGGAGACCTATGGCTACACCTTC	CASSSPRDRETYGYTF
TRBJ2-7	-	TRBD2	TRBV19	TGTGCCAGTAGTAAATCCGGGACTAGCGGGATCTACGAGCAGTACTTC	CASSKSGTSGIYEQYF
TRBJ1-2	-	-	TRBV21-1	TGTGCCAGCAGCAAGGACATAAACTATGGCTACACCTTC	CASSKDINYGYTF
TRBJ2-2	-	-	TRBV10-2	TGCGCCAGCAGTGCGCCTCGGCACGGGGAGCTGTTTTTT	CASSAPRHGELFF
TRBJ2-6	-	-	TRBV19	TGTGCCAGTAGTCGGGGACTCTTCTCTGGGGCCAACGTCCTGACTTTC	CASSRGLFSGANVLTF
TRBJ2-7	-	-	TRBV7-9	TGTGCCAGCAGCCCCGGGGATCTAGGGCAAAAATCCTACGAGCAGTACTTC	CASSPGDLGQKSYEQYF
TRBJ1-2	-	-	TRBV6-5	TGTGCCAGCACGGGGGGGGGAGGCTACACCTTC	CASTGGGGYTF
TRBJ2-1	-	-	TRBV6-2/TRBV6-3	TGTGCCAGCAGTCGACAATCGGGAGCCTACAATGAGCAGTTCTTC	CASSRQSGAYNEQFF
TRBJ2-3	once	-	TRBV24-1	TGTGCCACCAGTGATTTGCGGAGGAGCACAGATACGCAGTATTTT	CATSDLRRSTDTQYF
TRBJ1-1	-	-	TRBV11-2	TGTGCCAGCAGCTTAGCGGCGGCATCCCCGAACACTGAAGCTTTCTTT	CASSLAAASPNTEAFF
TRBJ1-2	few	-	TRBV28	TGTGCCAGCAGTTTGTGGGGGGAAAACTATGGCTACACCTTC	CASSLWGENYGYTF
TRBJ2-1	-	TRBD2	TRBV11-3	TGTGCCAGCAGCTCAAGGACTAGCGGGAACTTTAATGAGCAGTTCTTC	CASSSRTSGNFNEQFF
TRBJ2-1	-	TRBD2	TRBV10-1	TGCGCCAGCAGTGAAGGGACTAGCGAACACAATGAGCAGTTCTTC	CASSEGTSEHNEQFF
TRBJ1-1	-	-	TRBV5-5	TGTGCCAGCAGAACCGTCGGGAGGAGCACTGAAGCTTTCTTT	CASRTVGRSTEAFF
TRBJ2-1	-	-	TRBV5-4	TGTGCCAGCAGCTTAGGCGCAAACAATGAGCAGTTCTTC	CASSLGANNEQFF
TRBJ1-2	once	TRBD1	TRBV12-3/TRBV12-4	TGTGCCAGCAGACGTACAGGGGGCGGCGGCTACACCTTC	CASRRTGGGGYTF